This T cell receptor (beta chain) was sequenced during a study of memory CD4+ T cells and cytomegalovirus serostatus. Repertoires were generated with immunoSEQ multiplex PCR, while TCRdb's copy carries only in-frame clones and drops some. The sample contains 80,000 to 100,000 clones, roughly 80% of which appear only once. Only a few counts were recorded for this clone. Single viable CD3+CD4+CD8-CD45RO+ cells were sorted as the memory CD4+ T cells. V was trimmed by 4 bases and J by 10 bases, leaving 2 bases between them. The CDR3 is made up of 9 amino acids. Per the germline V gene, CDR1 is WNHNN and CDR2 is SYGVQD (reference sequence).

The chain employs TRBV10-1 and TRBJ1-5; D unclear. The sequenced material came from memory CD4+ T cells from blood. This sequence was found in an adult in good health and CMV-seropositive. The CDR3 DNA is TGCGCCAGCAGTGTTCCCCAGCATTTT. Translated, it gives CASSVPQHF.